This record concerns one T cell receptor beta chain sequence. Germline-derived CDR1 and CDR2 are MNHNS and SASEGT. The CDR3 spans 15 residues. The ends were cut back, 6 bases at V and 1 base at J, with 15 bases in the middle. These data are taken from a study of T-cell reconstitution after alpha-beta-depleted transplantation in children. The TCRbeta library was prepared with unique molecular identifiers. TCRdb analysed the PCR reads with MiXCR anew, one entry per CDR3 protein. The table records tens of thousands of distinct CDR3 sequences, about 50% of them present only once. This clonotype was sampled from a boy in the first two years of life with SCID, due to receive a stem cell transplant. The material was peripheral blood, obtained before TCRalphabeta/CD19-depleted stem cell transplant. The chain has TRBV6-1 and TRBJ2-5, with D unresolved. The CDR3 nucleotides read TGTGCCAGCAGCAACTTGCGTCCGGGCCAAGAGACCCAGTACTTC. This gives the protein CASSNLRPGQETQYF.